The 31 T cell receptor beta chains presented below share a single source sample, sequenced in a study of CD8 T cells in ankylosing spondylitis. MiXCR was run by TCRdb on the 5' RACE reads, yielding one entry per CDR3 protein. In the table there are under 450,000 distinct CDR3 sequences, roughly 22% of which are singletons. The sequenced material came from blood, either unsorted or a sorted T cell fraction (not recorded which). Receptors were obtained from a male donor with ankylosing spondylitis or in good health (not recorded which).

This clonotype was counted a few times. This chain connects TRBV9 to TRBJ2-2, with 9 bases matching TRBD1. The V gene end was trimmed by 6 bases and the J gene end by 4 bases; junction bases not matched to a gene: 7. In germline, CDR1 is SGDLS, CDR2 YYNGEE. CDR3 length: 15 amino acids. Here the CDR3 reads CASNPGTGFTGELFF. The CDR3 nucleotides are TGTGCCAGCAACCCCGGGACAGGGTTCACCGGGGAGCTGTTTTTT. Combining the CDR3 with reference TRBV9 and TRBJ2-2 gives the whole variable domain DSGVTQTPKHLITATGQRVTLRCSPRSGDLSVYWYQQSLDQGLQFLIQYYNGEERAKGNILERFSAQQFPDLHSELNLSSLELGDSALYFCASNPGTGFTGELFFGEGSRLTVL.

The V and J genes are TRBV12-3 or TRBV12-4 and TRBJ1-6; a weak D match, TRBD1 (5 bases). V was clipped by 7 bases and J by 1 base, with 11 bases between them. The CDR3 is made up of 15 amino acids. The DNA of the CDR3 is TGTGCCAGCACCCCGACAGTTTCCTATAATTCACCCCTCCACTTT. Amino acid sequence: CASTPTVSYNSPLHF.

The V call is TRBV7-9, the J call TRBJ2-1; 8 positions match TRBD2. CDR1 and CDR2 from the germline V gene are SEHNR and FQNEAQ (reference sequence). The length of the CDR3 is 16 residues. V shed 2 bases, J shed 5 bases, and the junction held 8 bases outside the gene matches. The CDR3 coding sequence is TGTGCCAGCAGCTTACCAAGCGGGGGAGTGGACAATGAGCAGTTCTTC. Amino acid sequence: CASSLPSGGVDNEQFF.

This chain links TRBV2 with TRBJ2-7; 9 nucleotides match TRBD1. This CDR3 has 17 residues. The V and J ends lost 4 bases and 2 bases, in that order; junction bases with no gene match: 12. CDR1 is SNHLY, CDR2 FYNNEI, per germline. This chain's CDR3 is CASSVSLGQGGAYEQYF. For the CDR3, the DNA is TGTGCCAGCAGTGTTTCTTTGGGACAGGGCGGGGCCTACGAGCAGTACTTC.

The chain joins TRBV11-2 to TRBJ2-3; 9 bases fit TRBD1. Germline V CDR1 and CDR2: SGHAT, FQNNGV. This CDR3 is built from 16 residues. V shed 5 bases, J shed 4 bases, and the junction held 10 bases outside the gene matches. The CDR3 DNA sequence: TGTGCCAGCAGCGAAGCACAGGGGGCAGATGCAGATACGCAGTATTTT. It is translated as CASSEAQGADADTQYF. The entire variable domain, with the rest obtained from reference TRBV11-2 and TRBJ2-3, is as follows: EAGVAQSPRYKIIEKRQSVAFWCNPISGHATLYWYQQILGQGPKLLIQFQNNGVVDDSQLPKDRFSAERLKGVDSTLKIQPAKLEDSAVYLCASSEAQGADADTQYFGPGTRLTVL.

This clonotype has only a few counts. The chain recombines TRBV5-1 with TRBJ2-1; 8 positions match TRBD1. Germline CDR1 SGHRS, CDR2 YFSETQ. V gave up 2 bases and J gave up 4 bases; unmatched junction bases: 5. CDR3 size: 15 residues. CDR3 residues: CASSLSTGVYNEQFF. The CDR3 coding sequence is TGCGCCAGCAGCTTATCGACAGGGGTTTACAATGAGCAGTTCTTC.

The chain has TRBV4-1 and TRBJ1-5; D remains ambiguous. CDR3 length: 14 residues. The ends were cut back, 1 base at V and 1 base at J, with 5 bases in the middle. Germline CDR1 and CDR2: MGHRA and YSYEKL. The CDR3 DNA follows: TGCGCCAGCAGCCAAGTGAACAGCAATCAGCCCCAGCATTTT. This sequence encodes CASSQVNSNQPQHF.

The chain's CDR3 is CATSDWDTQYF. The CDR3 region has the DNA TGTGCCACCAGCGACTGGGATACGCAGTATTTT. The chain has TRBV24-1 and TRBJ2-3, with no clear D. This CDR3 contains 11 residues. Trimming shortened V by 7 bases and J by 6 bases, and 7 bases separated the two germline ends. Germline V gene data show CDR1 as KGHDR and CDR2 as SFDVKD.

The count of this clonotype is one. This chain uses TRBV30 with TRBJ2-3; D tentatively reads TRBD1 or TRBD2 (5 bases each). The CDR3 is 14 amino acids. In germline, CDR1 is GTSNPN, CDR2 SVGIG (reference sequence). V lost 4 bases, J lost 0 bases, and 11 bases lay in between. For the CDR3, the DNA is TGTGCCTGGAATGGGGGTAATAGCACAGATACGCAGTATTTT. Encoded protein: CAWNGGNSTDTQYF. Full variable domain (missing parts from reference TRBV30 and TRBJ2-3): SQTIHQWPATLVQPVGSPLSLECTVEGTSNPNLYWYRQAAGRGLQLLFYSVGIGQISSEVPQNLSASRPQDRQFILSSKKLLLSDSGFYLCAWNGGNSTDTQYFGPGTRLTVL.

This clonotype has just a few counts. The chain's CDR3 is CASSLALLIRGGRIETQYF. The CDR3 DNA follows: TGTGCCAGCAGCTTAGCTTTATTAATCCGCGGGGGGCGGATCGAGACCCAGTACTTC. The chain employs TRBV7-8 and TRBJ2-5; 8 positions match TRBD2. CDR3 length: 19 amino acids. The germline gives CDR1 SGHVS, CDR2 FQNEAQ. The junction had 17 bases not matched to a gene; V was cut back by 0 bases and J by 5 bases.

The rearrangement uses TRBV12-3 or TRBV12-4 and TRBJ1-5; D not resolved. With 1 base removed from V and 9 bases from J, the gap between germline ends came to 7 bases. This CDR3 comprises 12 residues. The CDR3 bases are TGTGCCAGCAGTTTAGGAATGTGGCCCCAGCATTTT. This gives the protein CASSLGMWPQHF.

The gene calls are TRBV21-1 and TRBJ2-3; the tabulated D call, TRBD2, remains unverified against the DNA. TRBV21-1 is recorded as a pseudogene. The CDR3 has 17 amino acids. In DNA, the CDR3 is TGTGCCAGCAGGAAAAAGACTAGCCGATCTAGCACAGATACGCAGTATTTT. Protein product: CASRKKTSRSSTDTQYF.

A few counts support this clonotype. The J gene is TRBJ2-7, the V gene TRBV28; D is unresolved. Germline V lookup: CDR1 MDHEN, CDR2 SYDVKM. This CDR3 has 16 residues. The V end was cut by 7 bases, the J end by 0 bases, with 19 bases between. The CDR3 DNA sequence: TGTGCCAGCACTCCCGACATGGCCGATCACTCCTACGAGCAGTACTTC. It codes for CASTPDMADHSYEQYF.

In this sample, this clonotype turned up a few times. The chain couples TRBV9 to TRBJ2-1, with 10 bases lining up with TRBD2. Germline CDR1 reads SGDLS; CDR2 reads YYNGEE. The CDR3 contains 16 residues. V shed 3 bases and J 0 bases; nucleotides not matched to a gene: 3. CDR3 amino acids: CASSDLAGGSYNEQFF. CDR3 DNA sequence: TGTGCCAGCAGCGATTTAGCGGGGGGCTCCTACAATGAGCAGTTCTTC.

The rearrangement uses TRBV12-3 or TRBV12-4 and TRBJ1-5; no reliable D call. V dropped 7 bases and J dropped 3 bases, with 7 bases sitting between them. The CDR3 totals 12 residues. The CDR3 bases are TGTGCCAGCACCAAACCCAATCAGCCCCAGCATTTT. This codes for CASTKPNQPQHF.

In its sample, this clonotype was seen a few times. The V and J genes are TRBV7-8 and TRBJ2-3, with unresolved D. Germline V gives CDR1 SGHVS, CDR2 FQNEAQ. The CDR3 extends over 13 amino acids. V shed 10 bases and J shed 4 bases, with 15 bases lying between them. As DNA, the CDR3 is TGTGCCACCCAAGTGCCTGGCCCAGATACGCAGTATTTT. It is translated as CATQVPGPDTQYF.

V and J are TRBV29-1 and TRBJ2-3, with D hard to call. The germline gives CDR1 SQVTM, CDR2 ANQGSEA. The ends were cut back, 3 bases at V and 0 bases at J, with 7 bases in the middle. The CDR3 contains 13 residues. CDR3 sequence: CSVELGSTDTQYF. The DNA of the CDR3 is TGCAGCGTTGAGCTGGGGAGCACAGATACGCAGTATTTT.

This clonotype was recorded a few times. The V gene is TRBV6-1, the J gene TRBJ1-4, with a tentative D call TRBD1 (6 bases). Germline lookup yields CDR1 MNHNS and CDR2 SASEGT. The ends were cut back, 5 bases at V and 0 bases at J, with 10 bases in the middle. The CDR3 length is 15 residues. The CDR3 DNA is TGTGCCAGCAGTCAGACAGGAACAACTAATGAAAAACTGTTTTTT. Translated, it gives CASSQTGTTNEKLFF.

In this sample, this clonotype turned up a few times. The CDR3 here is CASSVAADRGDHEQYF. CDR3 DNA: TGTGCCAGCAGCGTAGCTGCGGACAGGGGGGACCACGAGCAGTACTTC. V is TRBV9 and J is TRBJ2-7; 10 bases are shared with TRBD1. J lost 5 bases, V lost 0 bases, and 8 bases had no gene match. The germline CDR1 and CDR2 sequences are SGDLS and YYNGEE. The CDR3 has 16 residues.

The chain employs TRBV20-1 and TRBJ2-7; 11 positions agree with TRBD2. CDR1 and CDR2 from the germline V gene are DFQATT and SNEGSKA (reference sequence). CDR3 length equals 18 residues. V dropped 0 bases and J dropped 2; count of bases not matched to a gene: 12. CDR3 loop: CSARDLGLAGGPTYEQYF. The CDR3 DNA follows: TGCAGTGCTAGAGATCTCGGGCTAGCGGGGGGCCCTACCTACGAGCAGTACTTC.

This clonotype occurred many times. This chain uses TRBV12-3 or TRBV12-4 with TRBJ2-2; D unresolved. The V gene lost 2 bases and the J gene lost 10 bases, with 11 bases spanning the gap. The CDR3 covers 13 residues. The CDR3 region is CASSLRPSEELFF. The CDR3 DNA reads TGTGCCAGCAGTTTACGCCCCTCGGAGGAGCTGTTTTTT.

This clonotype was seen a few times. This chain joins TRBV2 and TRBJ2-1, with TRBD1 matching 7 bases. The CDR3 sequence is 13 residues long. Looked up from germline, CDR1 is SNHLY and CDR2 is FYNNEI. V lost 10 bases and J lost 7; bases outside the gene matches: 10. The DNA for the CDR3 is TGTGCCACACGAGACCGGGACAGAAATGAGCAGTTCTTC. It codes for CATRDRDRNEQFF.

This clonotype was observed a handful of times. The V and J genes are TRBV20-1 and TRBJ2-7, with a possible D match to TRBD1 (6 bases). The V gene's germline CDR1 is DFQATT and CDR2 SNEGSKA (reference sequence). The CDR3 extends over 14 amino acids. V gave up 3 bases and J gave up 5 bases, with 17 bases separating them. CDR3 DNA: TGCAGTGCTAGGGGGGCGAGGGATTTCCACGAGCAGTACTTC. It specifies CSARGARDFHEQYF.

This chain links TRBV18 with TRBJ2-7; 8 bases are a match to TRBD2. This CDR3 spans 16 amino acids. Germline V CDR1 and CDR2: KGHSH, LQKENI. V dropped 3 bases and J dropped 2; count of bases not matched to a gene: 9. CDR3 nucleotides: TGTGCCAGCTCACCTGCCCCGGGAGGGAGTCCCTACGAGCAGTACTTC. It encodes CASSPAPGGSPYEQYF.

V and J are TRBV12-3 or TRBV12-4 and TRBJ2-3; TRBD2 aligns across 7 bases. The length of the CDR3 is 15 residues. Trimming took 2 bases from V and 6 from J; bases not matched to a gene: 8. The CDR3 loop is CASSLMGGLGDTQYF. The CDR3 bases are TGTGCCAGCAGTTTAATGGGGGGGTTAGGGGATACGCAGTATTTT.

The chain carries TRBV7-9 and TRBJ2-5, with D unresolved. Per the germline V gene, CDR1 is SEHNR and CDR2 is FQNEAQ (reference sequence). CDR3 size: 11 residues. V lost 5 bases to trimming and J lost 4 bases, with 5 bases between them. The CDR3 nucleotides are TGTGCCAGCAGCAAAAGAGAGACCCAGTACTTC. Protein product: CASSKRETQYF.

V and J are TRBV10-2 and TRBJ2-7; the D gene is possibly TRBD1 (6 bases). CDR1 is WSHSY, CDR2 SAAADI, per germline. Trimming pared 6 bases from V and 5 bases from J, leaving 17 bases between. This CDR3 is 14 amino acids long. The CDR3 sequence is CASREGGPGDEQYF. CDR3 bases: TGCGCCAGCAGGGAAGGGGGACCCGGCGACGAGCAGTACTTC.

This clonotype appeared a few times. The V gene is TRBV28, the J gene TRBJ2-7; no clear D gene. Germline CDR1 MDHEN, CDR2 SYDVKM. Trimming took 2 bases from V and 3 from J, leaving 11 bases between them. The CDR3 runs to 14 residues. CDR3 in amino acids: CASSLVTTYYEQYF. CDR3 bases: TGTGCCAGCAGTTTAGTTACAACTTACTACGAGCAGTACTTC.

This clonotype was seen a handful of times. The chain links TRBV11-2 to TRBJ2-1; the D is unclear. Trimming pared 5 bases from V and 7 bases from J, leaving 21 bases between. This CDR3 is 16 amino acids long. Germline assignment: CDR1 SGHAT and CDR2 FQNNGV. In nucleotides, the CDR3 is TGTGCCAGCAGCGAAGGCCCGACCTACATAGGGAATGAGCAGTTCTTC. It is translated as CASSEGPTYIGNEQFF.

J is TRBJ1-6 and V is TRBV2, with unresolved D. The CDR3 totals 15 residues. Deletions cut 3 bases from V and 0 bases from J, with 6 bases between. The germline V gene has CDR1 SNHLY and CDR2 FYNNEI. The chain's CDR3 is CASSEGFSYNSPLHF. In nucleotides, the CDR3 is TGTGCCAGCAGTGAGGGGTTCTCCTATAATTCACCCCTCCACTTT.

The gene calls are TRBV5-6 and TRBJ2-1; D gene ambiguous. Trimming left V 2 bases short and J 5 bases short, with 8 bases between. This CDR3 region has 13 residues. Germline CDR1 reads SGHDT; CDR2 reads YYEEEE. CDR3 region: CASSFQRNNEQFF. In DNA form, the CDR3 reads TGTGCCAGCAGCTTTCAACGGAACAATGAGCAGTTCTTC.